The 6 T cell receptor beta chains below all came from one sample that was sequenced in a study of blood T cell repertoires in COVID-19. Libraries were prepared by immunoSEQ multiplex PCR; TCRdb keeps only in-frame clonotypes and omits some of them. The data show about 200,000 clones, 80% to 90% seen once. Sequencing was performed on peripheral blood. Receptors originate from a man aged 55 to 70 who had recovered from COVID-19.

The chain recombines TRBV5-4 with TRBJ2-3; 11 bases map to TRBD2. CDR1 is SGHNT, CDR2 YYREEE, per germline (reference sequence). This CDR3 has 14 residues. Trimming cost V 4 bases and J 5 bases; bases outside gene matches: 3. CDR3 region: CASSDSGRVDTQYF. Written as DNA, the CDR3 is TGTGCCAGCAGCGATAGCGGGAGGGTAGATACGCAGTATTTT.

The CDR3 bases are TGCGCCAGCAGCTTGGAGGCAGGGGGAAATTCACCCCTCCACTTT. Its protein is CASSLEAGGNSPLHF. The chain carries TRBV5-1 and TRBJ1-6, with TRBD1 matching 7 bases. CDR3 length: 15 residues. Germline V lookup: CDR1 SGHRS, CDR2 YFSETQ. V shed 0 bases and J 7 bases; nucleotides not matched to a gene: 4.

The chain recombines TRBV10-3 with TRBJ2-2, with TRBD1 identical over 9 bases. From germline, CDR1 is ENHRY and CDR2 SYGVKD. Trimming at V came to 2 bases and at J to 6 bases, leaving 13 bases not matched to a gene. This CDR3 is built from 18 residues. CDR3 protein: CAISEPITGTGKSGELFF. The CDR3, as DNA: TGTGCCATCAGTGAGCCTATAACCGGGACAGGGAAGTCCGGGGAGCTGTTTTTT.

CDR3 region: CASSSIRLGQAGNTIYF. The CDR3 DNA follows: TGTGCCAGCAGTAGCATTCGTTTAGGACAGGCCGGAAACACCATATATTTT. The chain recombines TRBV25-1 with TRBJ1-3, with TRBD1 matching over 7 bases. The CDR3 contains 17 residues. Germline-derived CDR1 and CDR2 are MGHDK and SYGVNS. The V and J ends lost 5 bases and 4 bases, in that order; junction bases with no gene match: 14.

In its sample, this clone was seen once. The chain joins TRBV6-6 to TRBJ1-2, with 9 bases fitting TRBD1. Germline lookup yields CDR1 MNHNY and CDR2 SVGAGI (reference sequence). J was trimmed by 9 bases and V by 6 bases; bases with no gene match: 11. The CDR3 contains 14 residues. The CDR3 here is CASSDTGGWLSYTF. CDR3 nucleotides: TGTGCCAGCAGCGATACAGGGGGCTGGTTGAGCTACACCTTC.

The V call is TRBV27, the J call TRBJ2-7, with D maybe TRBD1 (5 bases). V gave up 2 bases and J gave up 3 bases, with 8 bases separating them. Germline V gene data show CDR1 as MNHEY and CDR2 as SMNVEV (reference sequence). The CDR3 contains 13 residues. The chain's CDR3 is CASSLAGYYEQYF. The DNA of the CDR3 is TGTGCCAGCAGTTTAGCAGGGTACTACGAGCAGTACTTC.